These 12 T cell receptor beta chains were sequenced from one sample in a study of shared clonotypes between healthy human individuals. The method was immunoSEQ multiplex PCR; TCRdb's version includes in-frame clones alone and lacks a portion of them. The profile shows roughly 1,500,000 clones, around 98% of them singletons. Input material: naive CD4+ T cells sorted from blood. Stated subset: CD45RA+ positively selected. The receptors stem from a man aged 30-40 years in good health.

This chain joins TRBV5-1 and TRBJ2-2; 7 nucleotides agree with TRBD1. Germline-derived CDR1 and CDR2 are SGHRS and YFSETQ. Trimming removed 3 bases from V and 1 base from J; junction bases left unmatched: 3. This CDR3 comprises 15 residues. CDR3 bases: TGCGCCAGCAGCTACAGGGGTGGGAACACCGGGGAGCTGTTTTTT. This sequence encodes CASSYRGGNTGELFF.

Remarks on this clone: Other DNA variants within this sample encode the same CDR3. This sequence joins TRBV9 and TRBJ2-5; TRBD2 is a possible D gene (5 bases). V was pared by 0 bases and J by 5 bases, with 8 bases between. Germline V gene sequence: CDR1 SGDLS, CDR2 YYNGEE. This CDR3 comprises 13 residues. The CDR3 region is CASSVGRGETQYF. The DNA of the CDR3 is TGTGCCAGCAGCGTAGGACGGGGTGAGACCCAGTACTTC.

The V and J genes are TRBV14 and TRBJ2-3; D is perhaps TRBD2 (6 bases). V lost 2 bases, J lost 1 base, and 13 bases lay in between. The CDR3 totals 16 residues. Germline assignment: CDR1 SGHDN and CDR2 FVKESK. Here the CDR3 reads CASSQRPGDGTDTQYF. The CDR3, as DNA: TGTGCCAGCAGCCAACGACCGGGAGACGGCACAGATACGCAGTATTTT.

V is TRBV4-1 and J is TRBJ1-5, with no clear D. V lost 0 bases, J lost 9 bases, and 15 bases lay in between. In germline, CDR1 is MGHRA, CDR2 YSYEKL. This CDR3 comprises 15 residues. This CDR3 is CASSQEGGSRGPQHF. CDR3 in DNA: TGCGCCAGCAGCCAAGAAGGAGGCAGCCGAGGGCCCCAGCATTTT.

The chain couples TRBV5-1 to TRBJ2-3; 8 positions agree with TRBD2. CDR3 length: 19 residues. Unmatched junction bases numbered 20, after V lost 2 bases and J lost 6 bases. In germline, CDR1 is SGHRS, CDR2 YFSETQ. In DNA form, the CDR3 reads TGCGCCAGCAGCTTTCGTCGCCATCCGGGCCGGGAGGGCCAGGATACGCAGTATTTT. The encoded protein is CASSFRRHPGREGQDTQYF.

In its sample, this clone was seen once. The chain has TRBV29-1 and TRBJ2-3; D unresolved. This CDR3 is built from 13 residues. V lost 6 bases and J 3 bases, leaving 13 bases between the germline ends. Germline CDR1 is SQVTM and CDR2 is ANQGSEA. Written as DNA, the CDR3 is TGCAGCGTAGAAACAAGAGTTACAGATACGCAGTATTTT. Translating it yields CSVETRVTDTQYF.

The chain is built from TRBV19 and TRBJ1-5; possibly TRBD1 for D (5 bases). Germline loops: CDR1 LNHDA, CDR2 SQIVND (reference sequence). The CDR3 runs 13 residues. V was cut by 6 bases and J by 1 base, with 7 bases left in between. This chain's CDR3 is CASRGGSNQPQHF. As DNA, the CDR3 is TGTGCCAGTAGGGGGGGGAGCAATCAGCCCCAGCATTTT.

This clone has a single count. The gene calls are TRBV7-9 and TRBJ2-1; 10 bases are a match to TRBD2. V trimming: 5 bases; J trimming: 4 bases; junction bases outside the gene matches: 11. Germline CDR1 and CDR2: SEHNR and FQNEAQ (reference sequence). The CDR3 extends over 17 amino acids. The CDR3 DNA follows: TGTGCCAGCAGCCCCGGCTTTGTAGCGGGAGGATACAATGAGCAGTTCTTC. Translating gives CASSPGFVAGGYNEQFF.

The rearrangement uses TRBV4-3 and TRBJ2-7; D gene unclear. The CDR3 is 13 residues long. The V gene lost 4 bases and the J gene lost 1 base, with 8 bases spanning the gap. Germline CDR1 and CDR2: LGHNA and YSLEER. The CDR3 region has the DNA TGCGCCAGCAGCCCGACGGTATCCTACGAGCAGTACTTC. Translating gives CASSPTVSYEQYF.

The chain carries TRBV29-1 and TRBJ2-3, with TRBD1 identical over 8 bases. The CDR3 length is 18 residues. J was trimmed by 2 bases and V by 1 base; bases with no gene match: 14. Germline V lookup: CDR1 SQVTM, CDR2 ANQGSEA. This chain's CDR3 is CSVEGLPTGEASTDTQYF. CDR3 DNA sequence: TGCAGCGTTGAAGGACTTCCGACAGGGGAAGCTTCCACAGATACGCAGTATTTT.

The V gene is TRBV18, the J gene TRBJ1-1; D uncertain. Per germline, CDR1 KGHSH and CDR2 LQKENI. The V end lost 10 bases, the J end lost 1 base, and 25 bases lay between the germline ends. CDR3 length equals 17 residues. The CDR3 spells CATQGVGLGNPNTEAFF. The CDR3 nucleotides are TGTGCCACTCAAGGCGTAGGATTGGGGAACCCGAACACTGAAGCTTTCTTT.

The chain has TRBV19 and TRBJ2-1; TRBD2 agrees at 7 bases. The CDR3 loop spans 17 amino acids. Germline V gives CDR1 LNHDA, CDR2 SQIVND (reference sequence). V was clipped by 4 bases and J by 4 bases; unmatched bases: 13. The CDR3 here is CASSRFSRGSLYNEQFF. CDR3 coding DNA: TGTGCCAGTAGTAGGTTTAGTCGCGGGAGTTTATACAATGAGCAGTTCTTC.